This entry lists 27 T cell receptor beta chains sequenced from one sample in a study of graft-versus-host responses after intestinal transplantation. The researchers put roughly 200,000 CFSE-labeled responder cells into plates with roughly 200,000 irradiated, violet-dye-labeled stimulator cells. Repertoires were generated with immunoSEQ multiplex PCR, while TCRdb's copy carries only in-frame clones and drops some. Seen here are around 21,000 clones, 30% to 40% observed once, and the top ten hold roughly 9.2%. The sequencing used alloreactive CD8+ T cells from a mixed lymphocyte reaction culture, collected before intestinal transplant. As to subset: CFSE-low proliferating T cells sorted from roughly 6-day pre-transplant mixed lymphocyte reaction (GvH or HvG direction). The receptors were gathered from a human patient who received an intestinal transplant.

At least ten counts were recorded for this clone. The V call is TRBV9, the J call TRBJ2-1; maybe TRBD2 (7 bases). The germline CDR1 and CDR2 sequences are SGDLS and YYNGEE. The CDR3 extends over 15 amino acids. V lost 6 bases and J lost 12, with 25 bases in between. The CDR3 nucleotides read TGTGCCAGCACCGTGCATCTGGGGGGGGGCCGGGGGCAGTTCTTC. It specifies CASTVHLGGGRGQFF.

The chain uses TRBV6-9 and TRBJ1-5; D possibly corresponds to TRBD1 (5 bases). CDR1 is MNHGY and CDR2 is SVAAGI in the germline V gene. The V end lost 3 bases, the J end lost 5 bases, and 8 bases lay between the germline ends. CDR3 length equals 13 residues. CDR3 in amino acids: CASSYRGDQPQHF. In DNA form, the CDR3 reads TGTGCCAGCAGTTACCGGGGGGATCAGCCCCAGCATTTT.

The sample holds a few counts of this clone. The CDR3 nucleotides are TGTGCCAGCAGCCAGCGGGACAACCCCTACGAGCAGTACTTC. Protein sequence: CASSQRDNPYEQYF. V gene TRBV7-9 combines with J gene TRBJ2-7; D possibly corresponds to TRBD2 (7 bases). Germline V gene data show CDR1 as SEHNR and CDR2 as FQNEAQ (reference sequence). CDR3 length equals 14 residues. With 5 bases removed from V and 2 bases from J, the gap between germline ends came to 13 bases. Filled out from reference TRBV7-9 and TRBJ2-7, the complete variable domain reads DTGVSQNPRHKITKRGQNVTFRCDPISEHNRLYWYRQTLGQGPEFLTYFQNEAQLEKSRLLSDRFSAERPKGSFSTLEIQRTEQGDSAMYLCASSQRDNPYEQYFGPGTRLTVT.

V usage is TRBV18 and J usage is TRBJ2-3; TRBD2 aligns across 9 bases. The J segment lost 8 bases and the V segment lost 2 bases, leaving 8 bases of the junction unmatched. The germline CDR1 and CDR2 sequences are KGHSH and LQKENI. This CDR3 has 15 residues. The CDR3 DNA reads as TGTGCCAGCTCACCAGTGCTAGCGGGGCGGGGTACGCAGTATTTT. This sequence encodes CASSPVLAGRGTQYF. Filled out from reference TRBV18 and TRBJ2-3, the complete variable domain reads NAGVMQNPRHLVRRRGQEARLRCSPMKGHSHVYWYRQLPEEGLKFMVYLQKENIIDESGMPKERFSAEFPKEGPSILRIQQVVRGDSAAYFCASSPVLAGRGTQYFGPGTRLTVL.

There are a few counts of this clone. The chain is built from TRBV19 and TRBJ2-7, with 13 bases fitting TRBD2. The germline gives CDR1 LNHDA, CDR2 SQIVND (reference sequence). The CDR3 runs to 17 residues. Losses at the gene ends were 0 bases for V and 5 bases for J; bases not matched to a gene: 7. The CDR3 region has the DNA TGTGCCAGTAGTATAGACTGGACTAGCGGGAGTACCCACGAGCAGTACTTC. Protein sequence: CASSIDWTSGSTHEQYF.

Within the sample, this clone is medium-sized. V gene TRBV5-4 combines with J gene TRBJ1-2; D not certain. Trimming shortened V by 4 bases and J by 0 bases, and 7 bases separated the two germline ends. The CDR3 is 13 residues long. Per germline, CDR1 SGHNT and CDR2 YYREEE (reference sequence). CDR3 bases: TGTGCCAGCAGCCCCGGGACTAACTATGGCTACACCTTC. It yields the protein CASSPGTNYGYTF. The complete variable domain, with remaining parts taken from reference TRBV5-4 and TRBJ1-2, reads ETGVTQSPTHLIKTRGQQVTLRCSSQSGHNTVSWYQQALGQGPQFIFQYYREEENGRGNFPPRFSGLQFPNYSSELNVNALELDDSALYLCASSPGTNYGYTFGSGTRLTVV.

The J gene is TRBJ2-7, the V gene TRBV4-2; 8 bases align to TRBD2. This CDR3 is 15 amino acids long. Germline V gene lookup returns CDR1 LGHNA and CDR2 YNFKEQ. The V segment lost 5 bases and the J segment 5 bases; nucleotides outside the gene matches: 11. This CDR3 is CASSSQAGEIHEQYF. The CDR3 nucleotides read TGTGCCAGCAGCTCCCAAGCGGGAGAGATCCACGAGCAGTACTTC.

The J gene is TRBJ2-1, the V gene TRBV27; the D is unclear. The V end was cut by 5 bases, the J end by 6 bases, with 11 bases between. Germline V gives CDR1 MNHEY, CDR2 SMNVEV (reference sequence). CDR3 length: 13 residues. CDR3 loop: CASSPLGPNEQFF. CDR3 DNA sequence: TGTGCCAGCAGTCCTCTAGGTCCCAATGAGCAGTTCTTC.

The chain combines TRBV29-1 with TRBJ2-7, with 10 bases lining up with TRBD2. The CDR3 runs 13 residues. V was clipped by 7 bases and J by 1 base; unmatched bases: 4. CDR1 is SQVTM, CDR2 ANQGSEA, per germline. The CDR3 region is CSGIAGGSYEQYF. CDR3 bases: TGCAGCGGTATAGCGGGGGGTTCCTACGAGCAGTACTTC.

The J gene is TRBJ2-7, the V gene TRBV6-6; D is undetermined. The CDR3 is 11 residues long. The ends were cut back, 8 bases at V and 4 bases at J, with 9 bases in the middle. Germline CDR1 is MNHNY and CDR2 is SVGAGI (reference sequence). The DNA for the CDR3 is TGTGCCAGCGGAAGTGGGTACGAGCAGTACTTC. Its protein product is CASGSGYEQYF.

This clone was detected only a few times. V is TRBV15 and J is TRBJ2-1, with a weak D call TRBD2 (6 bases). Trimming took off 0 bases at V and 2 bases at J, with 11 bases between the two ends. The CDR3 has 16 amino acids. Germline CDR1 LNHNV, CDR2 YYDKDF (reference sequence). For the CDR3, the DNA is TGTGCCACCAGCAGAGAGGCTGGCGGGGCCTACAATGAGCAGTTCTTC. It translates to CATSREAGGAYNEQFF.

This clone was seen only a few times. The chain has TRBV7-6 and TRBJ2-7; D tentatively reads TRBD1 or TRBD2 (6 bases each). V dropped 4 bases and J dropped 3 bases, with 16 bases sitting between them. Germline values: CDR1 SGHVS, CDR2 FNYEAQ. This CDR3 comprises 15 residues. In nucleotides, the CDR3 is TGTGCCAGCAGCTCGGGGTGGGGGGCTGGCTACGAGCAGTACTTC. Protein: CASSSGWGAGYEQYF.

V and J are TRBV16 and TRBJ1-6, with D possibly matching TRBD1 (5 bases). The germline gives CDR1 KGHSY, CDR2 FQNENV. The V end lost 1 base, the J end lost 5 bases, and 12 bases lay between the germline ends. The CDR3 extends over 16 amino acids. The CDR3 sequence: CASSQFAAGHNSPLHF. The CDR3, as DNA: TGTGCCAGCAGCCAATTTGCGGCAGGGCATAATTCACCCCTCCACTTT.

The chain links TRBV2 to TRBJ2-7; either TRBD1 or TRBD2 may fit D (5 bases each). The CDR3 sequence is 13 residues long. Germline V gives CDR1 SNHLY, CDR2 FYNNEI. Between the trimmed V and J ends, which lost 8 bases and 2 bases, there was a span of 13 bases. CDR3 nucleotides: TGTGCCAGCCTAGGGGAGCCGGCCTACGAGCAGTACTTC. Protein product: CASLGEPAYEQYF.

V is TRBV6-5 and J is TRBJ2-6; D unclear. CDR1 and CDR2 from the germline V gene are MNHEY and SVGAGI. The CDR3 has 15 amino acids. Trimming left V 0 bases short and J 0 bases short, with 3 bases between. CDR3 bases: TGTGCCAGCAGTTACTCGGACTCTGGGGCCAACGTCCTGACTTTC. This encodes CASSYSDSGANVLTF.

This clone was detected only a few times. The J gene is TRBJ2-7, the V gene TRBV6-5, with 8 bases that match TRBD1. V dropped 8 bases and J dropped 2; count of bases not matched to a gene: 2. This CDR3 is built from 12 residues. The V gene's germline CDR1 is MNHEY and CDR2 SVGAGI. CDR3 coding DNA: TGTGCCAGCCGGGGACAGGCCTACGAGCAGTACTTC. Protein sequence: CASRGQAYEQYF.

The V and J genes are TRBV4-1 and TRBJ2-7, with 7 bases aligning to TRBD1. V gave up 5 bases and J gave up 4 bases; unmatched junction bases: 11. The CDR3 runs to 15 residues. Germline V gene sequence: CDR1 MGHRA, CDR2 YSYEKL. For the CDR3, the DNA is TGCGCCAGCAGCGGCTCGACAGGGTCCGCTTACGAGCAGTACTTC. Encoded protein: CASSGSTGSAYEQYF.

J is TRBJ2-7 and V is TRBV6-1; 7 positions agree with TRBD1. The CDR3 spans 14 residues. Trimming took 5 bases from V and 5 from J; bases not matched to a gene: 9. The germline V gene has CDR1 MNHNS and CDR2 SASEGT. The CDR3 bases are TGTGCCAGCAGTTATTACACCGGGACAGACGAGCAGTACTTC. Protein product: CASSYYTGTDEQYF.

The CDR3 sequence: CASSVGSTAVPYEQYF. In DNA, the CDR3 is TGTGCCAGCAGCGTAGGTTCAACAGCCGTACCCTACGAGCAGTACTTC. The chain is built from TRBV9 and TRBJ2-7, with unresolved D. This CDR3 has 16 residues. Deletions cut 0 bases from V and 2 bases from J, with 15 bases between. CDR1 SGDLS and CDR2 YYNGEE come from the germline V gene.

This chain uses TRBV29-1 with TRBJ2-1, with TRBD2 matching over 14 bases. The ends lost 6 bases at V and 7 bases at J; junction bases unmatched: 5. The length of the CDR3 is 14 residues. Per germline, CDR1 SQVTM and CDR2 ANQGSEA. CDR3 sequence (DNA): TGCAGCGTCACCGGGACTAGCGGGAGTAATGAGCAGTTCTTC. Translating gives CSVTGTSGSNEQFF.

This clone was detected only once. This CDR3 is missing its conserved last phenylalanine or tryptophan, likely due to a read error. The chain employs TRBV11-2 and TRBJ1-2; 7 positions match TRBD1. The CDR3 consists of 15 residues. The V segment lost 5 bases and the J segment 4 bases; nucleotides outside the gene matches: 10. CDR1 and CDR2 (germline): SGHAT, FQNNGV. The CDR3 loop reads CASSPTGWLSYGYTL. CDR3 bases: TGTGCCAGCAGCCCGACAGGGTGGTTGAGCTATGGCTACACCCTC.

This clone was counted only a few times. The CDR3 nucleotides are TGTGCCAGCAGCTTAGGGACTGTTTCAAAGGGCTACACCTTC. This sequence encodes CASSLGTVSKGYTF. The genes are TRBV11-3 and TRBJ1-2; D uncertain. CDR1 and CDR2 from the germline V gene are SGHNT and YENEEA. V lost 1 base to trimming and J lost 8 bases, with 14 bases between them. The CDR3 contains 14 residues.

This chain joins TRBV4-1 and TRBJ2-1; D might be TRBD1 or TRBD2, each matching 5 bases. The CDR3 is 18 residues long. CDR1 and CDR2 (germline): MGHRA, YSYEKL. Trimming stripped 4 bases from V and 0 bases from J, with 19 bases between. The CDR3 nucleotides read TGCGCCAGCAGCCCTCAACCGGGACCCCTGAGCTCCTACAATGAGCAGTTCTTC. This encodes CASSPQPGPLSSYNEQFF.

This clone occurred a few times. The chain employs TRBV13 and TRBJ2-3, with D unresolved. The CDR3 loop spans 16 amino acids. V gave up 2 bases and J gave up 4 bases, with 16 bases separating them. CDR1 and CDR2 from the germline V gene are PRHDT and FYEKMQ (reference sequence). The DNA of the CDR3 is TGTGCCAGCAGCTTATCGCCTACTCTAAGAGCAGATACGCAGTATTTT. It yields the protein CASSLSPTLRADTQYF. Full variable domain (missing parts from reference TRBV13 and TRBJ2-3): AAGVIQSPRHLIKEKRETATLKCYPIPRHDTVYWYQQGPGQDPQFLISFYEKMQSDKGSIPDRFSAQQFSDYHSELNMSSLELGDSALYFCASSLSPTLRADTQYFGPGTRLTVL.

This clone has just a few counts. The rearrangement uses TRBV5-1 and TRBJ2-2; the D gene is possibly TRBD2 (5 bases). The V end was cut by 5 bases, the J end by 7 bases, with 6 bases between. Germline V CDR1 and CDR2: SGHRS, YFSETQ. The CDR3 is 11 amino acids. CDR3 in DNA: TGCGCCAGCAGTGCGGGCGGGGAGCTGTTTTTT. It encodes CASSAGGELFF.

The chain couples TRBV27 to TRBJ2-7; D not certain. Germline V gives CDR1 MNHEY, CDR2 SMNVEV (reference sequence). Trimming stripped 0 bases from V and 0 bases from J, with 9 bases between. The CDR3 has 15 residues. In DNA form, the CDR3 reads TGTGCCAGCAGTTTATCGGTGGGTAACTCCTACGAGCAGTACTTC. It specifies CASSLSVGNSYEQYF.

This chain links TRBV5-4 with TRBJ2-7; D is unresolved. Germline V gene lookup returns CDR1 SGHNT and CDR2 YYREEE (reference sequence). V was pared by 5 bases and J by 2 bases, with 11 bases between. CDR3 length: 13 amino acids. CDR3 sequence (DNA): TGTGCCAGCAGTTGGGTCGGACCCTACGAGCAGTACTTC. Its translation: CASSWVGPYEQYF. Supplemented by reference TRBV5-4 and TRBJ2-7, the full variable domain reads ETGVTQSPTHLIKTRGQQVTLRCSSQSGHNTVSWYQQALGQGPQFIFQYYREEENGRGNFPPRFSGLQFPNYSSELNVNALELDDSALYLCASSWVGPYEQYFGPGTRLTVT.